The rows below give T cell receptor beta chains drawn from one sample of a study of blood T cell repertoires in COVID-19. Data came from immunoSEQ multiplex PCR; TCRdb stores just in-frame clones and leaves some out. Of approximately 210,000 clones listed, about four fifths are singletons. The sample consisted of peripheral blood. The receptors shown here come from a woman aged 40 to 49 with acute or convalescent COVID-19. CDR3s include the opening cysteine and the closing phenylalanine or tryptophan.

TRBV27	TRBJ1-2	CASSPDSNYGYTF
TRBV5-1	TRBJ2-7	CASSWGTGAYEQYF
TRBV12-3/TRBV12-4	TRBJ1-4	CASSWAGREKLFF
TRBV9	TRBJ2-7	CARGRGDRGEQYF
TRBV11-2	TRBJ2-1	CASSLKGLYNEQFF
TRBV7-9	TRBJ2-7	CASSKGLNEQYF
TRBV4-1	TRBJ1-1	CASSLTGGGNTEAFF
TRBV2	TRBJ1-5	CASKNEGPQPQHF
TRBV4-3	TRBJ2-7	CASSQEASVYYEQYF
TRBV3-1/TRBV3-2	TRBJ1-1	CASSQQGAEAFF
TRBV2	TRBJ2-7	CASSSGSTGYEQYF
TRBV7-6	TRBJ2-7	CASSLKAGQRSSYEQYF
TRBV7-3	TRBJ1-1	CASSLNPTGSGMNTEAFF
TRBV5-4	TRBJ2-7	CASSFGGTESYEQYF
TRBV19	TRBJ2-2	CASKSGRATGELFF
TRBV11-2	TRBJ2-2	CASRPGTGVTGELFF
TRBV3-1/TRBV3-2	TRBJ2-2	CASSQDAGSGELFF
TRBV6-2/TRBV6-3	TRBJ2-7	CASSYPGLAGINYEQYF
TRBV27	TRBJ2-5	CASSLSLLDRQETQYF
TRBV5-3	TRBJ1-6	CARSHFIPNSPLHF
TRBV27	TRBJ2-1	CASSLGSGEQFF
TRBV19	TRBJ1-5	CASSLQSISQPQHF
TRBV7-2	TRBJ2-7	CASSSRAGSYEQYF
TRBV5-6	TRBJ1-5	CASSIRTGLSSNQPQHF
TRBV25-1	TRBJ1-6	CASSDQGIYNSPLHF
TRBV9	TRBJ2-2	CASSTSSGRAGGELFF
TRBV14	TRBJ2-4	CASSQPGSKNIQYF
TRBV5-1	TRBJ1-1	CASSPSGHLNTEAFF
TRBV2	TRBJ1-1	CASLPQGAVSTEAFF
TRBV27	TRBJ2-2	CASSSGLAGDTGELFF
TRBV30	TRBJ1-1	CAWSRGIRGPRYTEAFF
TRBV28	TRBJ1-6	CASSLSPGQANSPLHF
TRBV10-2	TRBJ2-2	CASCTTSGTGELFF
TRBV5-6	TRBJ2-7	CASSFGLAAYEQYF
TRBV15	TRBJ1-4	CATSSPSRTGARPNEKLFF
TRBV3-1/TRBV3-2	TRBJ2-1	CASSQSSGKKEQFF
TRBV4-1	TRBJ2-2	CASSRQLGGELFF
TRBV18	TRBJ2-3	CASSPLGQDTQYF
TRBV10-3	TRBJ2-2	CASRAAHTGELFF
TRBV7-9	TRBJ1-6	CASSLAGSGIPLHF
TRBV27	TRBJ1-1	CASSLDWTGINTEAFF
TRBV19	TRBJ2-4	CASSGRLAGEEDIQYF
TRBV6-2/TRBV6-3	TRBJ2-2	CASSPLGLAGSGELFF
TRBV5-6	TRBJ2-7	CASSEGTVHEQYF
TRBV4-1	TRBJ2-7	CASSLGAEIF
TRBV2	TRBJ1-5	CASRGRGGRANQPQHF
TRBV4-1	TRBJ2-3	CASSQYTGRSTDTQYF
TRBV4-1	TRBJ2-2	CASSQTSGGAGELFF
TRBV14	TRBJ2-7	CASSQDRLAGGPREQYF
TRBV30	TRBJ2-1	CAWSEAAGGLGDEQFF
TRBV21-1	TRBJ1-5	CASSKEIVPLHNQPQHF
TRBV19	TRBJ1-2	CASKGQPENYGYTF
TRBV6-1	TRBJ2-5	CASSELAGGPLETQYF
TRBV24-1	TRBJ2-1	CATSDRTGTTYNEQFF
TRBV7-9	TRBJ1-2	CASSSSAGYYGYTF